Here is one T cell receptor beta chain with its context. Its antigen is currently unknown. Trimming at V came to 4 bases and at J to 1 base, leaving 4 bases not matched to a gene. Germline CDR1 SGDLS, CDR2 YYNGEE. This CDR3 has 14 amino acids. This sample was included in a study of shared clonotypes between healthy human individuals. Points from the study as a whole: Clonotype sharing among donors was thought likely to change with sequencing depth.

At a deep level, the assay was run. Profiled with immunoSEQ multiplex PCR; TCRdb holds only in-frame clones, not every one. This table has approximately 320,000 clones, over 65% appearing once. This receptor was identified in a young man in good health. The V gene is TRBV9, the J gene TRBJ1-1; 7 bases are a match to TRBD1. The sequencing input was memory CD4+ T cells sorted from blood. Subset: CD45RA-negative fraction. The CDR3 region is CASSLQGSNTEAFF. The CDR3 region has the DNA TGTGCCAGCAGCTTACAGGGGTCGAACACTGAAGCTTTCTTT.